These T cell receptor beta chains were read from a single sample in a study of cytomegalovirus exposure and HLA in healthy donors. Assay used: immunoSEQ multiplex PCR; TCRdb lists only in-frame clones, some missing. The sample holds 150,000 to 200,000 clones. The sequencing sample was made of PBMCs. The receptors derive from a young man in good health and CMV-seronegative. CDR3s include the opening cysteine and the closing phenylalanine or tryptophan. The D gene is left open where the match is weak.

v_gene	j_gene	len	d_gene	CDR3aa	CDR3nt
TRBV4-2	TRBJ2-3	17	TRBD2	CASSQVQLAGSTDTQYF	TGTGCCAGCAGCCAAGTTCAACTAGCGGGATCCACAGATACGCAGTATTTT
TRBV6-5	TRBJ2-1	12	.	CASSSRPNEQFF	TGTGCCAGCAGTTCCAGGCCAAATGAGCAGTTCTTC
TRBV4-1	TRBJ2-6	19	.	CASSQDGQGSWAGANVLTF	TGCGCCAGCAGCCAAGACGGGCAGGGAAGCTGGGCTGGGGCCAACGTCCTGACTTTC
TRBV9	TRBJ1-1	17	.	CASSVGWARGLSTEAFF	TGTGCCAGCAGCGTAGGGTGGGCCAGGGGCTTGTCAACTGAAGCTTTCTTT
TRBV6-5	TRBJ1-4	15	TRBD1	CASSTSRQGNEKLFF	TGTGCCAGCAGCACCTCCAGACAGGGGAATGAAAAACTGTTTTTT
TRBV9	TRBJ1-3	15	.	CASSVDDFSGNTIYF	TGTGCCAGCAGCGTAGATGACTTTTCTGGAAACACCATATATTTT
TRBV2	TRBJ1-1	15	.	CASSRGGAENTEAFF	TGTGCCAGCAGTCGAGGAGGGGCAGAGAACACTGAAGCTTTCTTT
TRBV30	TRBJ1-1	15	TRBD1	CAWTGQGARYGEAFF	TGTGCCTGGACGGGACAGGGGGCTCGGTACGGTGAAGCTTTCTTT
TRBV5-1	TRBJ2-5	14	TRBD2	CASGPSGRGETQYF	TGCGCCAGCGGACCTAGCGGGAGGGGAGAGACCCAGTACTTC
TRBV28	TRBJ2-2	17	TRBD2	CASSPPGLAGGIGELFF	TGTGCCAGCAGTCCTCCGGGACTAGCGGGGGGGATCGGGGAGCTGTTTTTT
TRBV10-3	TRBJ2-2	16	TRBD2	CAIMGLAGNLTGELFF	TGTGCCATCATGGGACTAGCGGGGAACCTCACCGGGGAGCTGTTTTTT
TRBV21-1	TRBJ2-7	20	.	CASSNDHRAGGLAGAYEQYF	TGTGCCAGCAGCAACGACCACAGGGCGGGGGGACTAGCGGGTGCGTACGAGCAGTACTTC
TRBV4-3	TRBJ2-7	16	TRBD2	CASSQDSGGAPYEQYF	TGCGCCAGCAGCCAGGATAGCGGGGGGGCCCCCTACGAGCAGTACTTC
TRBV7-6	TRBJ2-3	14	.	CASSLATIADTQYF	TGTGCCAGCAGCTTAGCCACTATCGCAGATACGCAGTATTTT
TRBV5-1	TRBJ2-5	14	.	CASSPSAGQETQYF	TGCGCCAGCAGCCCTTCCGCAGGGCAAGAGACCCAGTACTTC
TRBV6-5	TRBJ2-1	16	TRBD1	CASSSTGAEAYNEQFF	TGTGCCAGCAGTTCGACAGGGGCGGAGGCCTACAATGAGCAGTTCTTC
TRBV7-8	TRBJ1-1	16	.	CASSLGGRVANTEAFF	TGTGCCAGCAGCTTAGGCGGCAGGGTGGCGAACACTGAAGCTTTCTTT
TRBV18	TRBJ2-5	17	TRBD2	CASSPLTSGKGGETQYF	TGTGCCAGCTCACCCCTAACTAGCGGGAAAGGAGGAGAGACCCAGTACTTC
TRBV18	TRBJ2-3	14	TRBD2	CASSPGLAADTQYF	TGTGCCAGCTCACCAGGGCTAGCGGCAGATACGCAGTATTTT
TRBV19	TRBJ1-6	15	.	CASSIDAVGNSPLHF	TGTGCCAGTAGTATAGATGCGGTGGGTAATTCACCCCTCCACTTT
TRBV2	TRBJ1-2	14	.	CASTPDSAGYGYTF	TGTGCCAGCACCCCCGACTCCGCCGGCTATGGCTACACCTTC
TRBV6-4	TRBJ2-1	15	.	CASKRGLGSYNEQFF	TGTGCCAGCAAGAGAGGACTCGGCTCCTACAATGAGCAGTTCTTC
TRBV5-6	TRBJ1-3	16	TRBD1	CASSLVTGGAGNTIYF	TGTGCCAGCAGCTTGGTAACAGGGGGCGCAGGAAACACCATATATTTT
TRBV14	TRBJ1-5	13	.	CASRLQGDQPQHF	TGTGCCAGCAGGCTACAGGGAGATCAGCCCCAGCATTTT
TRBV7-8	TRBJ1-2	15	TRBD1	CASSLQGAPDYGYTF	TGTGCCAGCAGCTTACAGGGGGCGCCGGACTATGGCTACACCTTC
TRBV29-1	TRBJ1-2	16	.	CSVEMESPSSRYGYTF	TGCAGCGTTGAAATGGAATCTCCTAGTAGTCGCTATGGCTACACCTTC
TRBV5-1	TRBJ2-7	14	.	CASSFRTDSYEQYF	TGCGCCAGCAGCTTTCGGACTGACTCCTACGAGCAGTACTTC
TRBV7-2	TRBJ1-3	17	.	CASSRPDSLTSGNTIYF	TGTGCCAGCAGCCGCCCCGACAGCTTAACCTCTGGAAACACCATATATTTT
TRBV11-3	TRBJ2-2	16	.	CASSLAVGADTGELFF	TGTGCCAGCAGCTTAGCGGTTGGAGCGGACACCGGGGAGCTGTTTTTT
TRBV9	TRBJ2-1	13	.	CASSVDGSLTGLF	TGTGCCAGCAGCGTAGACGGCTCACTAACAGGGCTCTTC
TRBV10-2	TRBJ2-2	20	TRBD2	CASSEPFERREGHITGELFF	TGCGCCAGCAGTGAGCCCTTTGAGCGACGGGAGGGCCATATCACCGGGGAGCTGTTTTTT
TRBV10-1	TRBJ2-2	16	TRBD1	CASSRDREVNTGELFF	TGCGCCAGTTCCCGGGACAGGGAGGTTAACACCGGGGAGCTGTTTTTT
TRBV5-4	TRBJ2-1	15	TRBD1	CASSSTANRGHEQFF	TGTGCCAGCAGCTCAACCGCGAACAGGGGTCATGAGCAGTTCTTC
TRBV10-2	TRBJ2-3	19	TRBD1	CASSESMVRGTGNTDTQYF	TGCGCCAGCAGTGAGTCGATGGTTAGAGGGACAGGTAACACAGATACGCAGTATTTT
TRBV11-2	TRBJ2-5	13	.	CASSFASQETQYF	TGTGCCAGCAGCTTTGCTAGCCAAGAGACCCAGTACTTC
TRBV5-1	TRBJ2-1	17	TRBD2	CASSSSGNSFSYNEQFF	TGCGCCAGCAGCTCGAGCGGGAACTCTTTCTCCTACAATGAGCAGTTCTTC
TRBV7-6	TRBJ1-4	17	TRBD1	CASSLEASDRGREKLFF	TGTGCCAGCAGCTTAGAGGCCTCGGACAGGGGGAGAGAAAAACTGTTTTTT
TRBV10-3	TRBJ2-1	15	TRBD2	CAISQKGTNYNEQFF	TGTGCCATCAGCCAGAAGGGGACTAATTACAATGAGCAGTTCTTC
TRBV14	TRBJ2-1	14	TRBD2	CASSGAGAGDEQFF	TGTGCCAGCAGCGGGGCGGGAGCCGGCGATGAGCAGTTCTTC
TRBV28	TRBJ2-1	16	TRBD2	CASSLSTSGSYNEQFF	TGTGCCAGCAGTTTATCCACTAGCGGGAGCTACAATGAGCAGTTCTTC
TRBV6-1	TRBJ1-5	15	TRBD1	CASSPGTGFLQPQHF	TGTGCCAGCAGTCCCGGGACAGGGTTTCTTCAGCCCCAGCATTTT
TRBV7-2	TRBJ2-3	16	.	CASSLVVGGSTDTQYF	TGTGCCAGCAGCTTAGTCGTAGGCGGCAGCACAGATACGCAGTATTTT